This TCR beta chain is from a study of control samples from healthy donors and cancer patients. TCRdb's copy holds only in-frame clones and misses some; the assay was immunoSEQ multiplex PCR. Of tens of thousands of clones in the sample, approximately 94% were seen once. Trimming stripped 8 bases from V and 4 bases from J, with 17 bases between. Germline V gives CDR1 MNHEY, CDR2 SVGAGI. This CDR3 has 15 amino acids. The clonotype was recovered from a woman between 18 and 30 years old in good health. The chain combines TRBV6-5 with TRBJ2-2; D perhaps matches TRBD1 (5 bases). The sequenced sample was blood. The CDR3 protein is CASALKDRSTGELFF. As DNA, the CDR3 is TGTGCCAGCGCACTGAAAGACAGATCCACCGGGGAGCTGTTTTTT.